The 24 T cell receptor beta chains given below trace back to one sample, sequenced in a study of identical twins. TCRdb re-called the 5' RACE reads with MiXCR, one entry per CDR3 protein. Among about 690,000 distinct CDR3 sequences listed, around 20% were seen once. The same sample was also used in a study of T cells expressing NK-cell markers.

The sequenced sample consisted of PBMCs. The receptors were sampled from a woman aged 18-29 years in good health.

The chain links TRBV5-1 to TRBJ2-1, with 12 nucleotides matching TRBD1. V dropped 7 bases and J dropped 7; count of bases not matched to a gene: 12. This CDR3 spans 16 amino acids. Per germline, CDR1 SGHRS and CDR2 YFSETQ. In nucleotides, the CDR3 is TGCGCCAGCCGCATCACGGGACAGGGGGCAGTGAATGAGCAGTTCTTC. Amino acids: CASRITGQGAVNEQFF.

This clonotype was counted at least ten times. The chain uses TRBV7-6 and TRBJ1-3; no clear D gene. V lost 2 bases to trimming and J lost 3 bases, with 8 bases between them. CDR1 SGHVS and CDR2 FNYEAQ come from the germline V gene. The CDR3 loop spans 14 amino acids. DNA of the CDR3: TGTGCCAGCAGCTTAACCGGGAATGGAAACACCATATATTTT. Amino acid sequence: CASSLTGNGNTIYF. The full variable domain, its missing parts supplied by reference TRBV7-6 and TRBJ1-3, is GAGVSQSPRYKVTKRGQDVALRCDPISGHVSLYWYRQALGQGPEFLTYFNYEAQQDKSGLPNDRFSAERPEGSISTLTIQRTEQRDSAMYRCASSLTGNGNTIYFGEGSWLTVV.

This clonotype appeared a few times. The J gene is TRBJ2-2, the V gene TRBV12-3 or TRBV12-4; 8 nucleotides agree with TRBD1. The CDR3 length is 15 residues. V dropped 4 bases and J dropped 3; count of bases not matched to a gene: 4. The CDR3 spells CASSSRGQDTGELFF. For the CDR3, the DNA is TGTGCCAGCAGTTCCAGGGGGCAAGACACCGGGGAGCTGTTTTTT.

The rearrangement links TRBV4-1 to TRBJ2-7; D might be TRBD1 or TRBD2, each matching 5 bases. CDR3 size: 15 residues. Trimming removed 1 base at V and 3 bases at J, with 13 bases between. Germline V CDR1 and CDR2: MGHRA, YSYEKL. The CDR3 is CASSQGGALIYEQYF. Written as DNA, the CDR3 is TGCGCCAGCAGCCAAGGAGGGGCCCTTATCTACGAGCAGTACTTC.

This clonotype was observed once. A much larger clone is a single base away; this may be a read error. V gene TRBV12-3 or TRBV12-4 combines with J gene TRBJ2-7; D ambiguous. The CDR3 spans 11 residues. The CDR3 DNA is TGTGCCGGCAGTTTCTACTACGAGCAGTACTTC. It is translated as CAGSFYYEQYF.

The chain is built from TRBV7-2 and TRBJ2-1; tentatively, D is TRBD2 (6 bases). Germline values: CDR1 SGHTA, CDR2 FQGNSA. V was cut by 0 bases and J by 4 bases, with 13 bases left in between. The CDR3 contains 16 residues. Written as DNA, the CDR3 is TGTGCCAGCAGCTTAGCTGTGGCGGGAATTTACAATGAGCAGTTCTTC. It yields the protein CASSLAVAGIYNEQFF.

This clonotype was detected only a few times. The chain has TRBV5-1 and TRBJ2-3, with 12 bases matching TRBD2. Trimming removed 2 bases from V and 5 bases from J; junction bases left unmatched: 12. The germline V gene encodes CDR1 SGHRS and CDR2 YFSETQ. The length of the CDR3 is 18 residues. CDR3: CASSFFRLAGAYRDTQYF. The CDR3 DNA is TGCGCCAGCAGCTTCTTTAGACTAGCGGGGGCCTATCGAGATACGCAGTATTTT.

The chain recombines TRBV20-1 with TRBJ2-3; D is unresolved. This CDR3 spans 13 amino acids. The V end was cut by 0 bases, the J end by 5 bases, with 9 bases between. Germline values: CDR1 DFQATT, CDR2 SNEGSKA (reference sequence). The CDR3 loop reads CSAREVSGDTQYF. The CDR3 nucleotides are TGCAGTGCTAGAGAGGTTTCGGGAGATACGCAGTATTTT.

This clonotype has just a few counts. V usage is TRBV11-2 and J usage is TRBJ1-2; 7 nucleotides align to TRBD1. The CDR3 extends over 13 amino acids. The junction had 5 bases not matched to a gene; V was cut back by 2 bases and J by 8 bases. The germline CDR1 and CDR2 sequences are SGHAT and FQNNGV. In nucleotides, the CDR3 is TGTGCCAGCAGCTTATCGGCAGGGGGGGGCTACACCTTC. This codes for CASSLSAGGGYTF.

This sequence joins TRBV12-3 or TRBV12-4 and TRBJ1-1; D gene ambiguous. The CDR3 runs 11 residues. Trimming pared 5 bases from V and 7 bases from J, leaving 8 bases between. The CDR3 DNA sequence: TGTGCCAGCAGTGCGACGGATGAAGCTTTCTTT. It yields the protein CASSATDEAFF.

The table lists this clonotype with a count of one. The chain is built from TRBV7-3 and TRBJ2-5; TRBD2 might be the D (5 bases). CDR1 SGHTA and CDR2 FQGTGA come from the germline V gene. Trimming shortened V by 0 bases and J by 5 bases, and 7 bases separated the two germline ends. This CDR3 region has 13 residues. CDR3 region: CASSLTSAETQYF. The CDR3 region has the DNA TGTGCCAGCAGCTTAACTAGCGCGGAGACCCAGTACTTC.

The chain is built from TRBV18 and TRBJ2-7; possibly TRBD2 for D (5 bases). With 5 bases removed from V and 1 base from J, the gap between germline ends came to 9 bases. Per the germline V gene, CDR1 is KGHSH and CDR2 is LQKENI. CDR3 length: 13 residues. CDR3 DNA sequence: TGTGCCAGCTCAGACGGGAATTCCTACGAGCAGTACTTC. Encoded protein: CASSDGNSYEQYF. Complete variable domain (other parts from reference TRBV18 and TRBJ2-7): NAGVMQNPRHLVRRRGQEARLRCSPMKGHSHVYWYRQLPEEGLKFMVYLQKENIIDESGMPKERFSAEFPKEGPSILRIQQVVRGDSAAYFCASSDGNSYEQYFGPGTRLTVT.

The chain carries TRBV29-1 and TRBJ2-1, with a tentative D call TRBD2 (6 bases). CDR3 length equals 16 residues. Germline values: CDR1 SQVTM, CDR2 ANQGSEA. V lost 2 bases and J lost 0, with 14 bases in between. CDR3 residues: CSVESRERPSYNEQFF. The CDR3 nucleotides read TGCAGCGTTGAAAGTCGGGAGAGACCCTCCTACAATGAGCAGTTCTTC.

This clonotype has a handful of counts. This chain uses TRBV20-1 with TRBJ2-4; D remains ambiguous. From germline, CDR1 is DFQATT and CDR2 SNEGSKA (reference sequence). Trimming pared 6 bases from V and 7 bases from J, leaving 7 bases between. CDR3 length: 10 residues. For the CDR3, the DNA is TGCAGTGCGGAGCTCAACATTCAGTACTTC. It codes for CSAELNIQYF.

The table lists this clonotype with many counts. The V call is TRBV12-3 or TRBV12-4, the J call TRBJ2-7; D is undetermined. The CDR3 extends over 13 amino acids. Trimming took off 5 bases at V and 3 bases at J, with 11 bases between the two ends. CDR3 protein: CASSLLWNYEQYF. The CDR3 DNA sequence: TGTGCCAGCAGTCTTCTGTGGAACTACGAGCAGTACTTC.

This clonotype was seen just once. The rearrangement joins TRBV11-2 to TRBJ2-7; TRBD2 might be the D (6 bases). The V gene lost 0 bases and the J gene lost 2 bases, with 11 bases spanning the gap. The CDR3 length is 15 residues. Germline values: CDR1 SGHAT, CDR2 FQNNGV. Here the CDR3 reads CASSLDAGLTYEQYF. The CDR3, as DNA: TGTGCCAGCAGCTTAGATGCGGGACTCACCTACGAGCAGTACTTC.

This sequence joins TRBV18 and TRBJ2-2; 10 bases line up with TRBD2. CDR1 and CDR2 from the germline V gene are KGHSH and LQKENI. V lost 3 bases to trimming and J lost 6 bases; unmatched junction nucleotides: 7. The CDR3 spans 16 residues. The CDR3 spells CASSPRGLAGAGELFF. In DNA form, the CDR3 reads TGTGCCAGCTCACCCCGCGGTCTAGCGGGAGCCGGGGAGCTGTTTTTT.

This chain links TRBV10-3 with TRBJ1-5; tentative D call: TRBD1 (6 bases). With 0 bases removed from V and 0 bases from J, the gap between germline ends came to 12 bases. The length of the CDR3 is 17 residues. Germline CDR1 and CDR2: ENHRY and SYGVKD. The CDR3 bases are TGTGCCATCAGTGAGTCTTTGGGGGCGGTTAGCAATCAGCCCCAGCATTTT. Amino acids: CAISESLGAVSNQPQHF.

This chain uses TRBV27 with TRBJ1-2, with 12 bases matching TRBD1. Germline V CDR1 and CDR2: MNHEY, SMNVEV (reference sequence). The CDR3 has 16 residues. Trimming at V came to 5 bases and at J to 8 bases, leaving 12 bases not matched to a gene. The CDR3 bases are TGTGCCAGCAGTCCCCCGGGGGGACAGGGGGCGGGAGGCTACACCTTC. Translated, it gives CASSPPGGQGAGGYTF.

In its sample, this clonotype was seen a few times. J is TRBJ2-1 and V is TRBV6-1; unclear D gene. The V end was cut by 6 bases, the J end by 8 bases, with 20 bases between. Germline V CDR1 and CDR2: MNHNS, SASEGT. This CDR3 region has 15 residues. The CDR3 loop reads CASSPPPFGFHEQFF. DNA of the CDR3: TGTGCCAGCAGCCCCCCGCCATTTGGATTCCATGAGCAGTTCTTC.

V and J are TRBV27 and TRBJ2-1, with D hard to call. This CDR3 comprises 13 residues. The V and J ends lost 3 bases and 9 bases respectively, with 12 bases between them. CDR1 and CDR2 from the germline V gene are MNHEY and SMNVEV (reference sequence). The CDR3 loop is CASSFRVWGEQFF. In nucleotides, the CDR3 is TGTGCCAGCAGTTTTCGGGTCTGGGGTGAGCAGTTCTTC.

V is TRBV5-1 and J is TRBJ1-2; no definite D call. Trimming removed 7 bases at V and 4 bases at J, with 17 bases between. This CDR3 region has 14 residues. Looked up from germline, CDR1 is SGHRS and CDR2 is YFSETQ. The CDR3 reads CASAMSGSGYGYTF. For the CDR3, the DNA is TGCGCCAGCGCAATGTCAGGATCGGGCTATGGCTACACCTTC.

The chain uses TRBV9 and TRBJ2-5, with TRBD2 identical over 7 bases. The CDR3 is 14 amino acids. CDR1 and CDR2 (germline): SGDLS, YYNGEE. The V segment lost 0 bases and the J segment 5 bases; nucleotides outside the gene matches: 4. Here the CDR3 reads CASSVAGGMETQYF. CDR3 nucleotide sequence: TGTGCCAGCAGCGTAGCGGGAGGCATGGAGACCCAGTACTTC.

Only one count was recorded for this clonotype. This chain links TRBV7-8 with TRBJ2-5; D remains unclear. Germline V gene data show CDR1 as SGHVS and CDR2 as FQNEAQ. Trimming shortened V by 2 bases and J by 6 bases, and 7 bases separated the two germline ends. This CDR3 region has 12 residues. DNA for the CDR3: TGTGCCAGCAGCTTAATAATACAGACCCAGTACTTC. Encoded protein: CASSLIIQTQYF.